These 17 T cell receptor beta chains were sequenced from one sample in a study of tumor and adjacent non-tumor tissue in lung cancer. Three rounds of nested PCR, following a modified ARM-PCR protocol, produced the TCRbeta library. TCRdb processed the multiplex PCR reads anew with MiXCR; each CDR3 protein has one entry. The sample consists of around 120,000 distinct CDR3 sequences, approximately 66% of them appearing once. The template was RNA from unsorted bulk tissue. The specimen sequenced was lung tumor tissue. The receptors shown here come from a man aged 25 to 40 with non-small cell lung cancer.

Concerning this clonotype itself: One base away lies a much larger clone, so this may be a sequencing read error. The chain is built from TRBV24-1 and TRBJ2-7; D gene ambiguous. This CDR3 spans 14 amino acids. Germline V lookup: CDR1 KGHDR, CDR2 SFDVKD. This chain's CDR3 is CTTSDSRSSYEQYF. As DNA, the CDR3 is TGTACCACCAGTGATTCTCGGTCCTCCTACGAGCAGTACTTC.

This clonotype was seen only a few times. The CDR3 here is CSVEHNSEYNEQFF. DNA of the CDR3: TGCAGCGTTGAACATAATAGCGAGTACAATGAGCAGTTCTTC. The V call is TRBV29-1, the J call TRBJ2-1; possible D gene TRBD2, 5 bases. The CDR3 runs 14 residues. Germline CDR1 is SQVTM and CDR2 is ANQGSEA. V was pared by 2 bases and J by 4 bases, with 12 bases between.

V gene TRBV7-9 combines with J gene TRBJ2-6; 9 positions agree with TRBD1. The junction had 6 bases not matched to a gene; V was cut back by 6 bases and J by 0 bases. The V gene's germline CDR1 is SEHNR and CDR2 FQNEAQ (reference sequence). This CDR3 region has 17 residues. CDR3 residues: CASRPGQGDSGANVLTF. The DNA of the CDR3 is TGTGCCAGCAGACCGGGACAGGGCGACTCTGGGGCCAACGTCCTGACTTTC. The whole variable domain, remainder taken from reference TRBV7-9 and TRBJ2-6, is DTGVSQNPRHKITKRGQNVTFRCDPISEHNRLYWYRQTLGQGPEFLTYFQNEAQLEKSRLLSDRFSAERPKGSFSTLEIQRTEQGDSAMYLCASRPGQGDSGANVLTFGAGSRLTVL.

The chain carries TRBV19 and TRBJ1-2; TRBD1 matches 8 bases. Germline CDR1 and CDR2: LNHDA and SQIVND (reference sequence). V shed 7 bases, J shed 3 bases, and the junction held 13 bases outside the gene matches. CDR3 length: 16 residues. The CDR3 spells CASIESRGPHHYGYTF. For the CDR3, the DNA is TGTGCCAGTATCGAGAGCAGGGGGCCTCACCACTATGGCTACACCTTC.

This clonotype was seen repeatedly, ten times or more. The gene calls are TRBV4-3 and TRBJ1-5; 9 positions match TRBD1. This CDR3 has 16 amino acids. The J segment lost 6 bases and the V segment lost 0 bases, leaving 6 bases of the junction unmatched. Germline CDR1 reads LGHNA; CDR2 reads YSLEER. CDR3: CASSQDEGQGGQPQHF. CDR3 in DNA: TGCGCCAGCAGCCAAGATGAGGGACAGGGTGGTCAGCCCCAGCATTTT.

About this clonotype: This clone may be a read error of a much larger clone one base away. This chain's CDR3 is CASSNNVGLPLHF. As DNA, the CDR3 is TGTGCCAGCAGCAACAACGTAGGTTTACCCCTCCACTTT. The chain combines TRBV12-3 or TRBV12-4 with TRBJ1-6; D is undetermined. This CDR3 has 13 amino acids. The V end was cut by 6 bases, the J end by 12 bases, with 15 bases between.

The sample holds many counts of this clonotype. The V call is TRBV20-1, the J call TRBJ2-5, with 8 bases lining up with TRBD1. Trimming removed 5 bases from V and 4 bases from J; junction bases left unmatched: 6. This CDR3 comprises 13 residues. Germline CDR1 reads DFQATT; CDR2 reads SNEGSKA (reference sequence). The CDR3 loop reads CSARQGLRETQYF. In DNA form, the CDR3 reads TGCAGTGCTCGACAGGGGTTAAGAGAGACCCAGTACTTC.

The V call is TRBV29-1, the J call TRBJ1-6; 7 bases agree with TRBD1. The CDR3 contains 14 residues. V lost 7 bases and J lost 7; bases outside the gene matches: 10. The germline CDR1 and CDR2 sequences are SQVTM and ANQGSEA. The CDR3 bases are TGCAGCGCCATGACAGGGCAGACGAATTCACCCCTCCACTTT. As protein: CSAMTGQTNSPLHF.

The chain recombines TRBV12-3 or TRBV12-4 with TRBJ2-2; D call uncertain. The CDR3 has 14 residues. Trimming removed 2 bases at V and 5 bases at J, with 9 bases between. The CDR3 spells CASSLRVRTGELFF. The CDR3 coding sequence is TGTGCCAGCAGTTTAAGGGTTCGGACCGGGGAGCTGTTTTTT.

The rearrangement uses TRBV7-9 and TRBJ2-6; TRBD1 matches at 10 bases. Germline V gene sequence: CDR1 SEHNR, CDR2 FQNEAQ (reference sequence). This CDR3 is built from 18 residues. V gave up 5 bases and J gave up 1 base; unmatched junction bases: 8. The CDR3 here is CASSHPTGGESGANVLTF. The CDR3 DNA is TGTGCCAGCAGCCACCCGACAGGGGGCGAATCTGGGGCCAACGTCCTGACTTTC.

On this clonotype itself: With a much larger clone just one base away, this may be a read error. This chain links TRBV6-5 with TRBJ2-5, with D possibly being TRBD2 (6 bases). Looked up from germline, CDR1 is MNHEY and CDR2 is SVGAGI. The CDR3 covers 13 residues. The CDR3 loop is CGSTIVGGETQYF. In DNA, the CDR3 is TGTGGCAGCACCATAGTGGGGGGAGAGACCCAGTACTTC.

This clonotype was picked up many times. The chain carries TRBV6-5 and TRBJ1-3, with D perhaps matching TRBD1 (5 bases). The CDR3 totals 15 residues. V lost 0 bases and J lost 4, with 10 bases in between. CDR1 and CDR2 from the germline V gene are MNHEY and SVGAGI. The CDR3 spells CASSYSVEGGNTIYF. CDR3 bases: TGTGCCAGCAGTTACTCGGTGGAGGGGGGAAACACCATATATTTT.

The count of this clonotype is one. A read error may be the cause here, since a much bigger clone is one base away. CDR3 residues: CTSSLGRGLRQETQYF. The CDR3 region has the DNA TGTACCAGCAGTTTAGGTCGAGGGCTAAGACAAGAGACCCAGTACTTC. This chain links TRBV12-3 or TRBV12-4 with TRBJ2-5, with TRBD2 as a possible D gene (5 bases). The CDR3 is 16 residues long.

About this clonotype: One junction end disagrees with the germline gene, perhaps due to a read error. The chain couples TRBV20-1 to TRBJ2-5, with a weak D call TRBD1 (6 bases). The germline gives CDR1 DFQATT, CDR2 SNEGSKA (reference sequence). The CDR3 sequence is 15 residues long. The CDR3, as DNA: TGTAGTGTTCAAGAGGACAGCAGGTTGCAAGAGACCCAGTACTTC. Translation: CSVQEDSRLQETQYF.

Concerning this clonotype itself: A much larger clone differs by one base, so this may be a read error. The chain recombines TRBV29-1 with TRBJ1-2; weak D call: TRBD1 (5 bases). Germline V gene lookup returns CDR1 SQVTM and CDR2 ANQGSEA. The CDR3 runs to 11 residues. V shed 4 bases and J shed 6 bases, with 9 bases lying between them. The CDR3: CSVASGDGYTF. CDR3 in DNA: TGCAGCGTTGCTTCGGGGGATGGCTACACCTTC. The variable domain in full, completed from reference TRBV29-1 and TRBJ1-2, reads SAVISQKPSRDICQRGTSLTIQCQVDSQVTMMFWYRQQPGQSLTLIATANQGSEATYESGFVIDKFPISRPNLTFSTLTVSNMSPEDSSIYLCSVASGDGYTFGSGTRLTVV.

With regard to this clonotype: Germline and junction disagree at one end, which may indicate a read error. The chain couples TRBV6-2 or TRBV6-3 to TRBJ1-5, with no clear D. Germline values: CDR1 MNHEY, CDR2 SVGEGT. This CDR3 is 13 amino acids long. The CDR3 is CANSRPFNQPQHF. DNA for the CDR3: TGTGCCAACAGTCGGCCCTTCAATCAGCCCCAGCATTTT.

To note about this clonotype: This clone may be a read error of a much larger clone one base away. The genes are TRBV5-4 and TRBJ1-1; possible D gene TRBD1, 6 bases. CDR1 and CDR2 from the germline V gene are SGHNT and YYREEE (reference sequence). Trimming removed 4 bases at V and 4 bases at J, with 20 bases between. The CDR3 contains 16 residues. The DNA for the CDR3 is TGTGCCAGCAGCCAGAACAGGGCGATTCGTGGCACTGAAGCTTTCTTT. Protein sequence: CASSQNRAIRGTEAFF.